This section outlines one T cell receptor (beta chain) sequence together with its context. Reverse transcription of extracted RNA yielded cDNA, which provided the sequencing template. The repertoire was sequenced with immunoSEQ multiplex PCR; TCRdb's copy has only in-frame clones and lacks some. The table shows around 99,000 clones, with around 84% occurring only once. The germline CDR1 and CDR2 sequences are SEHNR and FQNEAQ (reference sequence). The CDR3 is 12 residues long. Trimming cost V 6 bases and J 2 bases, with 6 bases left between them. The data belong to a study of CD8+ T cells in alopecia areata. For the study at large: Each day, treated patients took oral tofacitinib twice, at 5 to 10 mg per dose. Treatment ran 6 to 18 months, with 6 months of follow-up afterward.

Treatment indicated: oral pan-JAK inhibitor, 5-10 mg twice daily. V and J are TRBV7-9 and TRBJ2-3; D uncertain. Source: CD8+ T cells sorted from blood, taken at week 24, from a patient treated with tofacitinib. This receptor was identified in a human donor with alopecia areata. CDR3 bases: TGTGCCAGCAGGGCAGACACAGATACGCAGTATTTT. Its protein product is CASRADTDTQYF.